This T cell receptor (beta chain) is drawn from a study of T cells in Graves' hyperthyroidism and ophthalmopathy. The CDR3 runs 13 residues. Trimming removed 3 bases at V and 6 bases at J, with 12 bases between. Germline values: CDR1 SGHTA, CDR2 FQGNSA. Findings of the study overall: The authors' 13 V-J model separated ophthalmopathy from stable hyperthyroidism.

Newly diagnosed hyperthyroidism, duration under 2 months, in patients aged 18 to 65. Used for diagnoses were clinical symptoms, serum thyroxine and TRAb, thyroid ultrasound and orbital computed tomography. There were TCR beta CDR3 regions amplified from RNA transcripts. An initial round of RT-PCR targeting the TCR CDR3 relied on the HTBI primer set. TCRdb ran MiXCR on the multiplex PCR reads and lists one entry per CDR3 protein. Seen here are roughly 93,000 distinct CDR3 sequences, approximately 56% observed once, and the top ten hold roughly 29%. This clonotype was observed many times. As yet, its antigen is unknown.

The source is a woman in her 40s with Graves' hyperthyroidism. The chain combines TRBV7-2 with TRBJ2-7; tentatively, D is TRBD2 (5 bases). The sample comprised blood. CDR3 sequence reads: CASSFSNRGEQYF. CDR3 in DNA: TGTGCCAGCAGCTTTTCGAACCGGGGCGAGCAGTACTTC.